This T cell receptor (beta chain) was recovered during a study of T cells in Graves' hyperthyroidism and ophthalmopathy (dated by TCRdb to between 2019 and 2020). The study in broad terms: Peripheral blood samples were taken at initial diagnosis, before any treatment was given. According to the paper, TCR Vbeta CDR3 sequencing was carried out on approximately 140 peripheral blood samples, which came from approximately 41 ophthalmopathy, about 75 hyperthyroidism and approximately 17 progressor patients. An independent validation cohort of fewer than 20 hyperthyroidism patients and 17 patients who later progressed to ophthalmopathy tested prospective prediction of ophthalmopathy. After sampling, hyperthyroidism patients received methimazole starting at 30 mg daily, and ophthalmopathy patients received high-dose intravenous methylprednisolone. In addition, the study compared T-cell repertoires in thyroid tissue and in blood from about six Graves' hyperthyroidism patients. A discovery cohort of roughly 100 patients, about 40 with Graves' ophthalmopathy and about 60 with stable Graves' hyperthyroidism, was used to find distinguishing TCR V-J signatures. The approximately 98 discovery patients were randomly divided into training and test sets at a 7:3 ratio. Points the paper makes about the study in general: In validation, the model predicted progression to ophthalmopathy a median of around six months before onset, with about 67% sensitivity and almost 75% specificity. Sample size was not statistically predetermined, and investigators were not blinded to group allocation. A 13 V-J signature model separated ophthalmopathy from stable hyperthyroidism, with about 88% sensitivity and just under 84% specificity in cross-validation and 80%/75% in testing. Most expanded thyroid clonotypes (frequency above 0.001) were also found in blood, which suggests that blood repertoires may mirror thyroid immune responses.

Inclusive of the bounding cysteine and phenylalanine, the CDR3 is 14 residues long. Of all the DNA, just the CDR3 is kept, 42 bases in frame from base 1. V and J lose 7 bases and 3 bases, and a span of 15 bases separates them. Via the germline V gene, CDR1 is ENHRY and CDR2 SYGVKD. This clonotype was detected a few times. No antigen is known for it. No quality values exist for individual bases; no much larger clone is one base distant. The TCR beta CDR3 regions were amplified from RNA transcripts. A first-round RT-PCR of the TCR CDR3 used the HTBI primer set with the Qiagen OneStep RT-PCR kit. Libraries were constructed in a second round of multiplex PCR, after which size selection and purification were performed. The libraries were sequenced on an Illumina HiSeq2000 using paired-end 100 bp reads. As for the authors' bioinformatics: SOAPnuke was used to process the raw data, removing reads that contained adapters or uncalled bases, had a mean Phred below 15, or lacked an exact match to the constant primer or identifier. COPE v1.2.5 was used to merge high-quality paired reads, and clonotypes were defined as unique nucleotide sequences. MiTCR v1.1 was used to align the clonotypes against IMGT TRBV, TRBD and TRBJ reference segments. Analysis was restricted to V-J combinations with a frequency above 0.0001, which covered 98% to 99.2% of repertoires. The TCS score was defined as F50 (clonal expansion) divided by E x V (chaos), with BLOSUM62-based TCRdist calculated between CDR3 peptides within each V-J. Welch's t-statistics and random forest reduced roughly 540 V-J features to 13, which were used in a naive Bayes classifier (R e1071). TCRdb redid the processing of the public reads, applying fastp at Q25 and MiXCR, and retained in-frame beta chains. Each record represents a unique CDR3 protein, reported with the most common genes and DNA among its rows. Here the V and J calls rest on TCRdb's processing, not on the authors' analysis. The sample has approximately 620,000 distinct CDR3 sequences on record, about 14% of them singletons. The top ten clonotypes cover about 5.8% of the sample.

Hyperthyroidism patients were newly diagnosed, with disease duration under 2 months, and aged 18 to 65 years. Exclusion was applied to patients with uncontrolled infections, other autoimmune diseases, pregnancy or lactation. Clinical symptoms, serum thyroxine and TRAb, thyroid ultrasound, and orbital computed tomography formed the basis for the diagnoses. Blood from progressor patients was drawn when they were first diagnosed with hyperthyroidism, before any ophthalmopathy symptoms appeared. Ficoll-Paque density gradient centrifugation was used to isolate PBMCs from 9.5 to 10 ml of fresh peripheral blood. Patients classed as progressors first received a Graves' hyperthyroidism diagnosis and then went on to develop ophthalmopathy during follow-up. Trizol reagent was used to extract total RNA, and RNA quality was then checked on an Agilent 2100 Bioanalyzer.

Recombination linked TRBV10-3 to TRBJ1-1, and TRBD1 may be the D gene, going by 5 matching bases. Sequencing input: blood. The TCR comes from a woman in her twenties or thirties with Graves' hyperthyroidism that later progressed to Graves' ophthalmopathy. CDR3 loop: CAITRQKGDTEAFF. The DNA sequence follows: TGTGCCATCACCCGACAGAAGGGAGACACTGAAGCTTTCTTT.